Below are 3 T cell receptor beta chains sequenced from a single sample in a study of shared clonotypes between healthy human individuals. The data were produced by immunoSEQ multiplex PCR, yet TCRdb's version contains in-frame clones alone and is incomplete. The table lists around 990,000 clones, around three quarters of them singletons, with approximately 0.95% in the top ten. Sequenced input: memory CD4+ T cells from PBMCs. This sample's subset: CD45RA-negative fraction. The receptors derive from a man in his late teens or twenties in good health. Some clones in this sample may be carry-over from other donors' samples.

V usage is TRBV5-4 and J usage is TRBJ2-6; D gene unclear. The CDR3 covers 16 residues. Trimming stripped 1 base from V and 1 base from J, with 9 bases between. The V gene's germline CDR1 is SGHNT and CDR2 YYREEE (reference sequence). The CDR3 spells CASSLSLSSGANVLTF. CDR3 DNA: TGTGCCAGCAGCTTGTCCCTTTCGTCTGGGGCCAACGTCCTGACTTTC.

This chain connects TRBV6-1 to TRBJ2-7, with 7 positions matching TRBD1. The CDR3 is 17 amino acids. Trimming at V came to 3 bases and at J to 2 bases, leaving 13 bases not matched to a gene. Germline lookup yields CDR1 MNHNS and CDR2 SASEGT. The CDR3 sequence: CASSEPPGGPFAYEQYF. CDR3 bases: TGTGCCAGCAGTGAGCCCCCAGGGGGACCTTTCGCCTACGAGCAGTACTTC.

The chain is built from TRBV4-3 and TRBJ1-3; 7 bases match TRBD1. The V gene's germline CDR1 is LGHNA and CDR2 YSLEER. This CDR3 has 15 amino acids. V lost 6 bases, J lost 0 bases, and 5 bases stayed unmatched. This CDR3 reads CASRPDRASGNTIYF. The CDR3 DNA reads TGCGCCAGCAGACCCGACAGGGCCTCTGGAAACACCATATATTTT.